This T cell receptor beta chain comes out of a study of OX40 agonist ivuxolimab in advanced cancers. Study background: Eligibility rules accepted prior anti-PD-1, anti-PD-L1 or anti-CTLA-4 therapy, and under 45% had some.

Profiled with immunoSEQ multiplex PCR; TCRdb holds only in-frame clones, not every one. The sample yields 40,000 to 45,000 clones, 70% to 90% seen once. Trimming stripped 4 bases from V and 0 bases from J, with 9 bases between. Germline assignment: CDR1 MNHEY and CDR2 SVGAGI. This CDR3 contains 14 residues. The clonotype comes from an adult with an advanced solid tumor such as melanoma, head and neck, liver or kidney cancer. This rearrangement joins TRBV6-5 to TRBJ1-2, with D possibly TRBD1 on 6 matching bases. The sample was CD4+ or CD8+ T cells sorted from blood, taken in a trial of the OX40 agonist ivuxolimab. The CDR3 here is CASSFTGTNYGYTF. The CDR3 nucleotides are TGTGCCAGCAGTTTCACAGGGACTAACTATGGCTACACCTTC.